The 11 T cell receptor beta chains presented below share a single source sample, sequenced in a study of PD-1 blockade in classical Hodgkin lymphoma. The repertoire was sequenced with immunoSEQ multiplex PCR; TCRdb's copy has only in-frame clones and lacks some. Here the sample spans nearly 25,000 clones, roughly three quarters being singletons. No patient escaped relapse after autologous stem cell transplantation, and brentuximab vedotin exposure varied. The sample in question was peripheral blood mononuclear cells (PBMCs), obtained at baseline. The receptors stem from a human donor with classical Hodgkin lymphoma.

J is TRBJ2-5 and V is TRBV10-1; the match to TRBD2 covers 9 bases. Looked up from germline, CDR1 is WNHNN and CDR2 is SYGVQD (reference sequence). The CDR3 runs to 16 residues. V gave up 0 bases and J gave up 5 bases; unmatched junction bases: 7. For the CDR3, the DNA is TGCGCCAGCAGTGAGTCTAGCGGGGGCGCAGGGGAGACCCAGTACTTC. It codes for CASSESSGGAGETQYF.

The chain joins TRBV18 to TRBJ1-1, with TRBD1 as a possible D gene (5 bases). The length of the CDR3 is 16 residues. The V end was cut by 2 bases, the J end by 8 bases, with 21 bases between. Germline CDR1 KGHSH, CDR2 LQKENI. CDR3 nucleotide sequence: TGTGCCAGCTCACCAAACAATAAGGGGACTTTTGGGGAAGCTTTCTTT. Amino acid sequence: CASSPNNKGTFGEAFF.

This sequence joins TRBV5-4 and TRBJ1-6, with 8 bases matching TRBD1. This CDR3 has 14 residues. Germline assignment: CDR1 SGHNT and CDR2 YYREEE (reference sequence). Losses at the gene ends were 4 bases for V and 9 bases for J; bases not matched to a gene: 6. This chain's CDR3 is CASSTGQGFSPLHF. In DNA, the CDR3 is TGTGCCAGCAGCACCGGACAGGGTTTTTCACCCCTCCACTTT. The whole variable domain, filled in from reference TRBV5-4 and TRBJ1-6, reads ETGVTQSPTHLIKTRGQQVTLRCSSQSGHNTVSWYQQALGQGPQFIFQYYREEENGRGNFPPRFSGLQFPNYSSELNVNALELDDSALYLCASSTGQGFSPLHFGNGTRLTVT.

This clone occurred a few times. The rearrangement joins TRBV27 to TRBJ2-3; D is undetermined. From germline, CDR1 is MNHEY and CDR2 SMNVEV (reference sequence). CDR3 length equals 16 residues. The ends were cut back, 6 bases at V and 2 bases at J, with 18 bases in the middle. CDR3 sequence: CASSLHLTTYTDTQYF. The DNA for the CDR3 is TGTGCCAGCAGCCTCCACCTAACGACCTACACAGATACGCAGTATTTT.

The rearrangement links TRBV6-1 to TRBJ2-7; weak D call: TRBD2 (6 bases). The CDR3 length is 14 residues. Germline V gene lookup returns CDR1 MNHNS and CDR2 SASEGT. V was shortened by 6 bases and J by 7 bases, with 19 bases between the two germline ends. CDR3 protein: CASRPTGLGREQYF. The DNA of the CDR3 is TGTGCCAGCAGACCTACGGGTTTGGGGAGGGAGCAGTACTTC.

The chain combines TRBV6-6 with TRBJ1-5; D remains ambiguous. The germline V gene has CDR1 MNHNY and CDR2 SVGAGI (reference sequence). This CDR3 spans 13 amino acids. Trimming cost V 6 bases and J 3 bases, with 9 bases left between them. Here the CDR3 reads CASSNGPNQPQHF. The CDR3 DNA is TGTGCCAGCAGCAACGGGCCCAATCAGCCCCAGCATTTT.

This rearrangement joins TRBV27 to TRBJ2-1, with TRBD2 matching over 14 bases. Germline values: CDR1 MNHEY, CDR2 SMNVEV (reference sequence). J lost 9 bases, V lost 5 bases, and 12 bases had no gene match. The CDR3 spans 17 residues. CDR3 region: CASSVLRLAGGPGEQFF. CDR3 coding DNA: TGTGCCAGCAGTGTCCTTAGACTAGCGGGGGGGCCGGGTGAGCAGTTCTTC.

Here the CDR3 reads CASRGGASTDTQYF. For the CDR3, the DNA is TGTGCCAGCAGGGGTGGTGCTAGCACAGATACGCAGTATTTT. The J gene is TRBJ2-3, the V gene TRBV2, with unresolved D. Germline CDR1 SNHLY, CDR2 FYNNEI. Trimming left V 6 bases short and J 0 bases short, with 10 bases between. The CDR3 totals 14 residues.

This chain joins TRBV27 and TRBJ1-2, with 8 bases that match TRBD1. With V trimmed by 5 bases and J by 4 bases, 12 bases remained unmatched. CDR3 length: 16 residues. CDR1 and CDR2 (germline): MNHEY, SMNVEV (reference sequence). The CDR3 nucleotides read TGTGCCAGCAGTCCCTCTCCCGGGACAGGCCTCTATGGCTACACCTTC. This sequence encodes CASSPSPGTGLYGYTF.

J is TRBJ2-1 and V is TRBV6-1, with D possibly being TRBD1 or TRBD2 (5 bases each). The CDR3 spans 14 residues. The germline V gene has CDR1 MNHNS and CDR2 SASEGT. The ends were cut back, 4 bases at V and 10 bases at J, with 17 bases in the middle. The CDR3 nucleotides are TGTGCCAGCAGTGTTGTTGGGGACCCGGGGGAGCAGTTCTTC. It encodes CASSVVGDPGEQFF.

The J gene is TRBJ1-1, the V gene TRBV4-2, with TRBD1 as a possible D gene (6 bases). The CDR3 is made up of 15 amino acids. V was shortened by 4 bases and J by 3 bases, with 15 bases between the two germline ends. Germline lookup yields CDR1 LGHNA and CDR2 YNFKEQ. The CDR3 nucleotides read TGTGCCAGCAGCCCGAGACAGGCCAGTGACACTGAAGCTTTCTTT. Amino acid sequence: CASSPRQASDTEAFF.